This T cell receptor beta chain came from a study of regulatory T cells in long-lasting Graves disease. The study's findings and limits: Lower TCR diversity characterized persistent Graves' patients relative to newly diagnosed patients.

Time point noted: newly diagnosed GD, antithyroid drugs for less than 3 months. Extracted PBMC RNA gave rise to the TCR library. Construction of the TCR beta libraries employed iRepertoire HTBI primers in conjunction with Arm-PCR of CDR3 regions. TCRdb fed the multiplex PCR reads into MiXCR, producing one record per CDR3 protein. The sample shows approximately 400,000 distinct CDR3 sequences, more than 13% of them seen only once. About this clonotype itself: The target antigen is unknown.

V lost 3 bases to trimming and J lost 3 bases; unmatched junction nucleotides: 8. In germline, CDR1 is DFQATT, CDR2 SNEGSKA (reference sequence). The CDR3 extends over 15 amino acids. Another study also made use of these data, one on T cells in Graves' hyperthyroidism and ophthalmopathy. That paper notes: Absence of ophthalmopathy progression within 18 months defined stable Graves' hyperthyroidism. RT-PCR in the first round (using the HTBI primer set) targeted the TCR CDR3.

This specimen was peripheral blood mononuclear cells (PBMCs), taken at new diagnosis, from a patient treated with antithyroid drugs. The chain carries TRBV20-1 and TRBJ1-5; 7 nucleotides line up with TRBD1. This TCR was sampled from a woman in her 30s with Graves disease. The CDR3 here is CSARIMGQNNQPQHF. CDR3 bases: TGCAGTGCTAGGATTATGGGACAGAACAATCAGCCCCAGCATTTT.